These T cell receptor beta chains were read from a single sample in a study of shared clonotypes between healthy human individuals. Some clones are missing from TCRdb's copy, which holds only in-frame ones; the method was immunoSEQ multiplex PCR. This table holds approximately 2,000,000 clones, around 92% found once. Input material: naive CD4+ T cells from PBMCs. The receptors stem from a man aged 18-30 years in good health. Some clones in this sample may be carry-over from other donors' samples. The CDR3 runs from the conserved cysteine through the conserved F or W. Each record gives: J gene, V gene, D gene, clone size, CDR3 DNA, CDR3 protein. The D gene is left open where the match is weak. The size of a clone is reported for some rows only, either as once, few or many, or as a class for expanded clones.

TRBJ1-4 TRBV6-1 TRBD1 once TGTGCCAGCAGTTTGGGACAGGGGTATGAAAAACTGTTTTTT CASSLGQGYEKLFF
TRBJ2-3 TRBV5-1 TRBD2 . TGCGCCAGCAGCTTTCTTGCTAGCGGGAGTTCAGATACGCAGTATTTT CASSFLASGSSDTQYF
TRBJ1-2 TRBV7-9 . . TGTGCCAGCAGCTTAGAAACAGGCCTTAGCTACACCTTC CASSLETGLSYTF
TRBJ2-3 TRBV7-9 . . TGTGCCAGCAGCTTGGGCAGGGGTCCCCCAGATACGCAGTATTTT CASSLGRGPPDTQYF
TRBJ1-1 TRBV5-4 TRBD1 . TGTGCCAGCAGCTCTCAGGGGGGATCTGAAGCTTTCTTT CASSSQGGSEAFF
TRBJ2-1 TRBV5-4 . . TGTGCCAGCAGCCATAGCGGGACAGATCACAATGAGCAGTTCTTC CASSHSGTDHNEQFF
TRBJ2-2 TRBV6-6 . . TGTGCCAGCCTTAGACAGGGGGAGCTGTTTTTT CASLRQGELFF
TRBJ2-5 TRBV5-5 TRBD2 . TGTGCCAGCAGCTTAGCCTTGGTTTTAGCGGGAGGGGGCCAAGAGACCCAGTACTTC CASSLALVLAGGGQETQYF
TRBJ2-5 TRBV1 . . TGCACCAGCAGCCAAGCTCAGGCTAGCGGCGAGACCCAGTACTTC CTSSQAQASGETQYF
TRBJ2-2 TRBV18 TRBD1 . TGTGCCAGCTCACCATATGCCGTCCAGGGGGCCGGGGAGCTGTTTTTT CASSPYAVQGAGELFF
TRBJ1-3 TRBV7-9 TRBD1 . TGTGCCAGCAGCCAAGGACAGGCCTCTGGAAACACCATATATTTT CASSQGQASGNTIYF
TRBJ1-3 TRBV18 . . TGTGCCAGCTCACCGAGGGACACTGGAAACACCATATATTTT CASSPRDTGNTIYF
TRBJ2-3 TRBV27 . . TGTGCCACCGCACTTCGAACTAGCACAGATACGCAGTATTTT CATALRTSTDTQYF
TRBJ2-7 TRBV7-9 . . TGTGCCAGCAGCACCCTCTCGAGGGGTACCTACGAGCAGTACTTC CASSTLSRGTYEQYF
TRBJ2-7 TRBV7-6 . once TGTGCCAGCAGCTTAGGTCTGGGGGGGCAGTACTTC CASSLGLGGQYF
TRBJ1-2 TRBV30 TRBD1 few TGTGCCTGGAGTGTACAGGGGCACTATGGCTACACCTTC CAWSVQGHYGYTF
TRBJ1-4 TRBV5-3 . . TGTGCCAGAAGCTTGGTTTTGGCAGGGTTAGGGGAAAAACTGTTTTTT CARSLVLAGLGEKLFF
TRBJ2-6 TRBV7-9 . . TGTGCCAGCAGCTTAGGGGCGCTTGGGGCCAACGTCCTGACTTTC CASSLGALGANVLTF
TRBJ1-4 TRBV4-1 TRBD1 . TGCGCCAGCAGCCGACCGGGACAGGGTGGGGAAAAACTGTTTTTT CASSRPGQGGEKLFF
TRBJ2-7 TRBV6-5 TRBD1 . TGTGCCAGCACGACAGGGGGAGAGCAGTACTTC CASTTGGEQYF
TRBJ2-1 TRBV6-5 TRBD2 . TGTGCCAGCAGCCGGACTAGCGGGGGGGACGGTGAGCAGTTCTTC CASSRTSGGDGEQFF
TRBJ2-5 TRBV5-1 TRBD1 . TGCGCCAGCAGCTTGACCGGGACAGGGGGAGCAGAGACCCAGTACTTC CASSLTGTGGAETQYF
TRBJ2-3 TRBV4-2 . . TGTGCCAGCAGCACGGGGTTTAGAGCAGATACGCAGTATTTT CASSTGFRADTQYF
TRBJ1-2 TRBV7-9 . . TGTGCCAGCAGCTACCAAGCCCCCACGGCGGGGAGTTATCGCTACACCTTC CASSYQAPTAGSYRYTF
TRBJ2-1 TRBV7-2 TRBD1 . TGTGCCAGCAGCCGGGACAGTCCCCATGATGAGCAGTTCTTC CASSRDSPHDEQFF
TRBJ1-6 TRBV11-1 . . TGTGCCAGCACCGGCGGTGGGGGCATTGGATCACCCCTCCACTTT CASTGGGGIGSPLHF
TRBJ1-5 TRBV10-1 . few TGCGCCAGCATTTCCAGGGAGTATAGCAATCAGCCCCAGCATTTT CASISREYSNQPQHF
TRBJ1-2 TRBV27 . . TGTGCCAGCAGAGGGCTGGACCTCACTAATTATGGCTACACCTTC CASRGLDLTNYGYTF
TRBJ1-1 TRBV28 . . TGTGCCAGCAGTTTTATTCGGGGTACTGAAGCTTTCTTT CASSFIRGTEAFF
TRBJ1-2 TRBV28 . . TGTGCCAGCAGTTCCCGTTCCAGGGGCTATGGCTACACCTTC CASSSRSRGYGYTF
TRBJ2-7 TRBV4-1 . . TGCGCCAGCAGCCACGGGACTCTCTACGAGCAGTACTTC CASSHGTLYEQYF
TRBJ1-2 TRBV28 . . TGTGCCAGCAGTTTATCCGGTGATTATAACTATGGCTACACCTTC CASSLSGDYNYGYTF
TRBJ2-3 TRBV7-9 . . TGTGCCAGCAGCTTATTCTCCGGGGGCTCAGATACGCAGTATTTT CASSLFSGGSDTQYF
TRBJ1-5 TRBV27 TRBD1 . TGTGCCAGCAGTTCGACAGGGGTTATGGCATCGTATAGCAATCAGCCCCAGCATTTT CASSSTGVMASYSNQPQHF
TRBJ2-3 TRBV7-2 TRBD2 . TGTGCCAGCAGCTCGGGGGGGGATACGCAGTATTTT CASSSGGDTQYF
TRBJ2-3 TRBV7-2 . . TGTGCCAGCAGCTTAGTGGGCGGGTTCCCCACAGATACGCAGTATTTT CASSLVGGFPTDTQYF
TRBJ2-6 TRBV4-2 . . TGTGCCAGCAGCCAAGAGGTGGGCAGGACCTCGAGCTCTGGGGCCAACGTCCTGACTTTC CASSQEVGRTSSSGANVLTF
TRBJ2-4 TRBV7-2 TRBD2 once TGTGCCAGCAGCGCTGGCGGGGGGGTCGAGTACTTC CASSAGGGVEYF
TRBJ1-2 TRBV5-1 . . TGCGCCAGCAGCTCCGCGGACGGCATCTATGGCTACACCTTC CASSSADGIYGYTF
TRBJ2-5 TRBV5-1 . once TGCGCCAGCAGCCTTTGGGCGGAGGCCCAAGAGACCCAGTACTTC CASSLWAEAQETQYF
TRBJ2-1 TRBV15 TRBD1 . TGTGCCACCAGCAGTCCCACTACCCGGGACAGGTCAAATGAGCAGTTCTTC CATSSPTTRDRSNEQFF
TRBJ1-2 TRBV5-4 . . TGTGCCAGCAGAAAACTCACTAGGGACACGGGGGTCTATGGCTACACCTTC CASRKLTRDTGVYGYTF
TRBJ2-1 TRBV5-4 TRBD2 . TGTGCCAGCAGCTTGGCCCTAGCGGGAACGGGTGAGCAGTTCTTC CASSLALAGTGEQFF
TRBJ2-3 TRBV19 . . TGTGCCAGTAGTGCGGTGAGGAGGGAGAACACAGATACGCAGTATTTT CASSAVRRENTDTQYF
TRBJ2-3 TRBV7-2 TRBD2 . TGTGCCAGCAGCGGAAGCCTAGCGGCTAGCACAGATACGCAGTATTTT CASSGSLAASTDTQYF
TRBJ2-6 TRBV5-1 . . TGCGCCAGCAGCCACCTTACAGGGTCTGGGGCCAACGTCCTGACTTTC CASSHLTGSGANVLTF
TRBJ2-7 TRBV28 . . TGTGCCAGCACAACAGTCGCCTTCTACGAGCAGTACTTC CASTTVAFYEQYF
TRBJ2-5 TRBV29-1 TRBD1 . TGCAGCGGGGGGACAGGAGGAGAGACCCAGTACTTC CSGGTGGETQYF
TRBJ2-3 TRBV5-1 . once TGCGCCAGCAGCTTGGCCGTAGCGCAGACAGATACGCAGTATTTT CASSLAVAQTDTQYF
TRBJ2-1 TRBV18 TRBD1 . TGTGCCAGCTCACCTTCGACAGGGAATGAGCAGTTCTTC CASSPSTGNEQFF
TRBJ2-1 TRBV25-1 TRBD2 . TGTGCCAGCAGTGCAAACTTGGGACTAGCGGGACACAATGAGCAGTTCTTC CASSANLGLAGHNEQFF
TRBJ1-3 TRBV30 . . TGTGCCTGGTCAGTGAGCTCTGGAAACACCATATATTTT CAWSVSSGNTIYF
TRBJ2-7 TRBV7-8 TRBD2 . TGTGCCAGCACCCGGGGGGGTAGCGACGAGCAGTACTTC CASTRGGSDEQYF
TRBJ2-1 TRBV9 TRBD2 . TGTGCCAGCAGCGCCCCAACGGACAGGGGGGATGGAACTAGCGGGAGGGTCAGATACAATGAGCAGTTCTTC CASSAPTDRGDGTSGRVRYNEQFF
TRBJ2-5 TRBV4-2 . . TGTGCCAGCAGCCAAGATCCGTTAGCGGAGGGGTCCGGGACCCAGTACTTC CASSQDPLAEGSGTQYF
TRBJ1-4 TRBV2 . . TGTGCCAGCAAGTGGCAGGGGTTTGACGTTTATGAAAAACTGTTTTTT CASKWQGFDVYEKLFF
TRBJ2-7 TRBV18 TRBD1 . TGTGCCAGCTCACCAGGGACAGGATACGAGCAGTACTTC CASSPGTGYEQYF
TRBJ2-7 TRBV11-2 . . TGTGCCAGCAGCCCCACTACACGGCAGTACTTC CASSPTTRQYF
TRBJ1-1 TRBV20-1 . . TGCAGTGCTAGGGCCCAAGCTGAAGCTTTCTTT CSARAQAEAFF